The 19 T cell receptor beta chains presented below share a single source sample, sequenced in a study of blood T cell repertoires in COVID-19. Profiled with immunoSEQ multiplex PCR; TCRdb holds only in-frame clones, not every one. Of 95,000 to 120,000 clones listed, 70% to 90% are singletons. The sequenced material came from peripheral blood. Receptors were obtained from a woman aged 45 to 65 with acute or convalescent COVID-19.

The J gene is TRBJ2-5, the V gene TRBV7-8, with 8 nucleotides matching TRBD2. The CDR3 is 14 amino acids. With V trimmed by 2 bases and J by 5 bases, 4 bases remained unmatched. Germline V CDR1 and CDR2: SGHVS, FQNEAQ. CDR3 region: CASSLKSGGETQYF. The DNA of the CDR3 is TGTGCCAGCAGCTTAAAGTCGGGAGGGGAGACCCAGTACTTC.

This clone was found once. The CDR3 DNA reads as TGCGCCAGCAGACAGGGGGCTGCAACTAATGAAAAACTGTTTTTT. It specifies CASRQGAATNEKLFF. The chain couples TRBV5-1 to TRBJ1-4, with 9 positions matching TRBD1. With V trimmed by 5 bases and J by 0 bases, 2 bases remained unmatched. Per germline, CDR1 SGHRS and CDR2 YFSETQ. This CDR3 contains 15 residues. Filled out from reference TRBV5-1 and TRBJ1-4, the complete variable domain reads KAGVTQTPRYLIKTRGQQVTLSCSPISGHRSVSWYQQTPGQGLQFLFEYFSETQRNKGNFPGRFSGRQFSNSRSEMNVSTLELGDSALYLCASRQGAATNEKLFFGSGTQLSVL.

The chain uses TRBV7-6 and TRBJ1-5, with 9 bases fitting TRBD1. The germline CDR1 and CDR2 sequences are SGHVS and FNYEAQ. The CDR3 totals 15 residues. V was pared by 3 bases and J by 6 bases, with 6 bases of the junction left unmatched. CDR3 sequence: CASSLGQGGSQPQHF. CDR3 sequence (DNA): TGTGCCAGCAGCTTGGGACAGGGTGGGAGTCAGCCCCAGCATTTT.

The chain employs TRBV28 and TRBJ1-1, with D tentatively TRBD1 (5 bases). The CDR3 consists of 14 residues. The germline V gene encodes CDR1 MDHEN and CDR2 SYDVKM. V was clipped by 1 base and J by 0 bases, with 6 bases between them. The CDR3 sequence is CASSLYRLNTEAFF. CDR3 nucleotides: TGTGCCAGCAGTTTATACAGGCTGAACACTGAAGCTTTCTTT.

The chain has TRBV28 and TRBJ1-6, with 7 nucleotides matching TRBD1. Germline values: CDR1 MDHEN, CDR2 SYDVKM. The CDR3 has 16 residues. V trimming: 7 bases; J trimming: 10 bases; junction bases outside the gene matches: 16. CDR3 sequence (DNA): TGTGCCAGCATCTCACACGGGAGGGGGCGCGGATCACCCCTCCACTTT. Encoded protein: CASISHGRGRGSPLHF.

The rearrangement uses TRBV28 and TRBJ2-1; 9 bases line up with TRBD2. The germline V gene encodes CDR1 MDHEN and CDR2 SYDVKM. The trim removed 5 bases at V and 4 bases at J, leaving 15 bases unmatched. This CDR3 spans 18 amino acids. Here the CDR3 reads CASSPNSGTSKDYNEQFF. The CDR3 DNA reads TGTGCCAGCAGTCCAAATTCCGGGACTAGCAAGGATTACAATGAGCAGTTCTTC.

The count of this clone is one. This rearrangement joins TRBV19 to TRBJ1-5, with 7 bases matching TRBD1. V was clipped by 3 bases and J by 2 bases; unmatched bases: 7. This CDR3 is built from 16 residues. Germline values: CDR1 LNHDA, CDR2 SQIVND (reference sequence). The CDR3 spells CASSMKGAPGNQPQHF. The CDR3 DNA is TGTGCCAGTAGTATGAAGGGGGCGCCCGGCAATCAGCCCCAGCATTTT.

A single count supports this clone. The chain has TRBV11-3 and TRBJ2-1, with TRBD2 matching 10 bases. Trimming took 5 bases from V and 15 from J; bases not matched to a gene: 10. This CDR3 has 13 residues. The germline V gene has CDR1 SGHNT and CDR2 YENEEA. The CDR3 sequence is CASSPASGRALFF. CDR3 sequence (DNA): TGTGCCAGCAGCCCCGCCAGCGGGAGGGCCTTGTTCTTC.

The chain uses TRBV10-3 and TRBJ1-1; D ambiguous. The CDR3 contains 15 residues. V lost 3 bases, J lost 11 bases, and 22 bases lay in between. The germline V gene has CDR1 ENHRY and CDR2 SYGVKD. The CDR3 region is CAISDVLASKSRAFF. DNA for the CDR3: TGTGCCATCAGTGACGTGCTGGCCTCCAAGTCACGCGCTTTCTTT.

The genes are TRBV10-3 and TRBJ1-5, with TRBD1 identical over 12 bases. Germline CDR1 reads ENHRY; CDR2 reads SYGVKD. The CDR3 is made up of 15 amino acids. V shed 6 bases, J shed 5 bases, and the junction held 5 bases outside the gene matches. Here the CDR3 DNA reads TGTGCCATCAGGCCGGGACAGGGGGCCGATCAGCCCCAGCATTTT. It is translated as CAIRPGQGADQPQHF.

The rearrangement joins TRBV7-9 to TRBJ2-7; 7 nucleotides line up with TRBD2. This CDR3 comprises 15 residues. J was trimmed by 3 bases and V by 5 bases; bases with no gene match: 10. Germline loops: CDR1 SEHNR, CDR2 FQNEAQ (reference sequence). CDR3 coding DNA: TGTGCCAGCAGCGCGCTAGCGGTTGGGGACTACGAGCAGTACTTC. It yields the protein CASSALAVGDYEQYF. Filled out from reference TRBV7-9 and TRBJ2-7, the complete variable domain reads DTGVSQNPRHKITKRGQNVTFRCDPISEHNRLYWYRQTLGQGPEFLTYFQNEAQLEKSRLLSDRFSAERPKGSFSTLEIQRTEQGDSAMYLCASSALAVGDYEQYFGPGTRLTVT.

This clone was counted once. The V and J genes are TRBV12-5 and TRBJ2-3, with 10 positions matching TRBD1. Germline V gene lookup returns CDR1 LGHNT and CDR2 FRNRAP. The CDR3 consists of 16 residues. Losses at the gene ends were 1 base for V and 2 bases for J; bases not matched to a gene: 3. DNA for the CDR3: TGTGCTAGTGGTTTGGGGACAGGGGGTATCACAGATACGCAGTATTTT. It specifies CASGLGTGGITDTQYF.

This clone is a singleton in its sample. The rearrangement uses TRBV7-2 and TRBJ2-2; tentatively, D is TRBD1 (5 bases). Germline CDR1 is SGHTA and CDR2 is FQGNSA. Trimming shortened V by 1 base and J by 5 bases, and 8 bases separated the two germline ends. This CDR3 spans 14 amino acids. Here the CDR3 reads CASSLGSGTGELFF. The CDR3 DNA is TGTGCCAGCAGCTTAGGTTCAGGGACCGGGGAGCTGTTTTTT.

The J gene is TRBJ1-5, the V gene TRBV6-5; D might be TRBD1 (6 bases). The CDR3 runs 14 residues. Trimming cost V 8 bases and J 0 bases, with 11 bases left between them. Germline CDR1 MNHEY, CDR2 SVGAGI. The chain's CDR3 is CASRLQGSNQPQHF. The CDR3 DNA is TGTGCCAGCCGCTTACAGGGTAGCAATCAGCCCCAGCATTTT.

This chain links TRBV15 with TRBJ2-7; 9 bases agree with TRBD1. The CDR3 sequence is 13 residues long. Germline V gene lookup returns CDR1 LNHNV and CDR2 YYDKDF (reference sequence). V lost 9 bases and J lost 2; bases outside the gene matches: 5. CDR3 protein: CATQDRGTYEQYF. For the CDR3, the DNA is TGTGCCACACAGGACAGGGGAACCTACGAGCAGTACTTC. The variable domain in full, completed from reference TRBV15 and TRBJ2-7, reads DAMVIQNPRYQVTQFGKPVTLSCSQTLNHNVMYWYQQKSSQAPKLLFHYYDKDFNNEADTPDNFQSRRPNTSFCFLDIRSPGLGDTAMYLCATQDRGTYEQYFGPGTRLTVT.

The CDR3, as DNA: TGTGCCAGCTCCCGAAGTCAGTACTATGGCTACACCTTC. Residues: CASSRSQYYGYTF. The V and J genes are TRBV27 and TRBJ1-2, with unresolved D. Deletions cut 8 bases from V and 3 bases from J, with 13 bases between. The CDR3 has 13 amino acids. Germline V gene sequence: CDR1 MNHEY, CDR2 SMNVEV (reference sequence).

The chain recombines TRBV4-1 with TRBJ2-1; D gene unclear. CDR1 and CDR2 from the germline V gene are MGHRA and YSYEKL. The CDR3 spans 13 residues. V lost 4 bases to trimming and J lost 0 bases, with 4 bases between them. In DNA, the CDR3 is TGCGCCAGCAGCCCTAACTCCTACAATGAGCAGTTCTTC. It specifies CASSPNSYNEQFF.

CDR3 sequence (DNA): TGTGCCAGCAGCTTATCCGGGTACGAGCAGTACTTC. This translates into CASSLSGYEQYF. This chain links TRBV7-9 with TRBJ2-7; D ambiguous. This CDR3 comprises 12 residues. With 2 bases removed from V and 4 bases from J, the gap between germline ends came to 6 bases. Germline CDR1 and CDR2: SEHNR and FQNEAQ (reference sequence).

The chain recombines TRBV18 with TRBJ1-1; TRBD1 agrees at 8 bases. This CDR3 has 15 amino acids. Germline V lookup: CDR1 KGHSH, CDR2 LQKENI. The junction had 8 bases not matched to a gene; V was cut back by 3 bases and J by 5 bases. CDR3: CASSPSSDRGTEAFF. The CDR3 coding sequence is TGTGCCAGCTCACCGTCCAGTGACAGGGGTACTGAAGCTTTCTTT.